This TCR beta chain was recorded in a study of blood T cell repertoires in COVID-19. On the study more broadly: Acute-phase and convalescent COVID-19 samples originated in the United States, Italy and Spain. T cells, B-cell-depleted T cells, or PBMCs supplied cDNA or gDNA.

In the original processing: Estimation of nucleated cell counts relied on the amplification of reference gene primers. The method was immunoSEQ multiplex PCR; TCRdb's version includes in-frame clones alone and lacks a portion of them. The V and J calls and clone size were taken over from that table, and D and trimming were inferred from the DNA. The profile shows roughly 220,000 clones, about 86% of them singletons. Trimming took off 2 bases at V and 4 bases at J, with 17 bases between the two ends. The CDR3 extends over 16 amino acids. From germline, CDR1 is MNHEY and CDR2 SVGAGI. Source material: peripheral blood. This TCR was sampled from a woman aged 25 to 39 who had recovered from COVID-19. J is TRBJ1-1 and V is TRBV6-5; TRBD1 is a possible D gene (5 bases). The CDR3 bases are TGTGCCAGCAGTTACGCCCGGACAATTTTGGGCACTGAAGCTTTCTTT. This sequence encodes CASSYARTILGTEAFF.